The clone carrying this TCR beta chain was counted a single time. These data come from a study of cytomegalovirus exposure and HLA in healthy donors. Nominally healthy donors were sampled, though unrecorded immune exposures were likely. The PCR employed 60 Vbeta primers together with 13 Jbeta primers. Assay: immunoSEQ multiplex PCR; the TCRdb copy retains only in-frame clones and omits some. The sample holds 150,000 to 200,000 clones, about 13% seen once. CDR3 length equals 16 residues. V dropped 4 bases and J dropped 8 bases, with 21 bases sitting between them. Looked up from germline, CDR1 is SGHVS and CDR2 is FQNEAQ.

Sequences were obtained from PBMCs. The receptor was isolated from a man between 50 and 59 years old in good health and CMV-seropositive. The chain has TRBV7-8 and TRBJ2-1, with a possible D match to TRBD2 (5 bases). CDR3 residues: CASSSTPGPGRHEQFF. The CDR3 nucleotides read TGTGCCAGCAGCTCCACCCCCGGACCGGGGAGACATGAGCAGTTCTTC.